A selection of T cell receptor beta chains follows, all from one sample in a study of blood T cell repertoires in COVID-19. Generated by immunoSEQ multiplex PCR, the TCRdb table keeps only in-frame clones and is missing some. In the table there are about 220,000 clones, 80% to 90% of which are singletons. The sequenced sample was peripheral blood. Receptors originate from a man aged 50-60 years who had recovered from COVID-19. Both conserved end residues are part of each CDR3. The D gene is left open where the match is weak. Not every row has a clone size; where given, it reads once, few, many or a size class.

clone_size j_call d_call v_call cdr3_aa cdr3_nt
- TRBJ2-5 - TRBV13 CASSLVGGVQETQYF TGTGCCAGCAGCTTAGTCGGCGGGGTACAAGAGACCCAGTACTTC
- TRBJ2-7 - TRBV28 CASSLEPYEQYF TGTGCCAGCAGTTTGGAGCCCTACGAGCAGTACTTC
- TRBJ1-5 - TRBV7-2 CASSPDSDQPQHF TGTGCCAGCAGCCCGGACAGTGATCAGCCCCAGCATTTT
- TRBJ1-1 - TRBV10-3 CASRGFENTEAFF TGTGCCAGTCGGGGGTTTGAGAACACTGAAGCTTTCTTT
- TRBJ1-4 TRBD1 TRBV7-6 CASSRPGQGSGEKLFF TGTGCCAGCAGCCGCCCGGGACAGGGGAGTGGGGAAAAACTGTTTTTT
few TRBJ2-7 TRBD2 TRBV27 CAKTSGRPFSYEQYF TGTGCCAAGACGAGCGGGAGGCCTTTCTCCTACGAGCAGTACTTC
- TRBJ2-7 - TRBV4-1 CASRGWIGGGAYEQYF TGCGCCAGCAGGGGGTGGATAGGGGGTGGTGCCTACGAGCAGTACTTC
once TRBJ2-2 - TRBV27 CASSFLSSANTGELFF TGTGCCAGCAGTTTTTTGTCTAGCGCGAACACCGGGGAGCTGTTTTTT
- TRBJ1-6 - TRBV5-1 CASSRGAGLVNNSPLHF TGCGCCAGCAGCCGGGGTGCGGGTCTCGTAAATAATTCACCCCTCCACTTT
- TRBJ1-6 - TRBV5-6 CASSSKGQGYNSPLHF TGTGCCAGCAGCTCCAAGGGGCAGGGTTATAATTCACCCCTCCACTTT
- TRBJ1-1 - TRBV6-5 CASTSTGLVTEAFF TGTGCCAGCACCAGTACAGGGTTGGTCACTGAAGCTTTCTTT
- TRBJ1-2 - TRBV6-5 CASSYVLGGYGYTF TGTGCCAGCAGTTACGTCCTGGGGGGCTATGGCTACACCTTC
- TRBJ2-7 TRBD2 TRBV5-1 CASRFSGSTYEQYF TGCGCCAGCAGATTTAGCGGGAGCACCTACGAGCAGTACTTC
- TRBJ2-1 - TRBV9 CASSVVGVQGEQFF TGTGCCAGCAGCGTAGTCGGGGTGCAGGGGGAGCAGTTCTTC
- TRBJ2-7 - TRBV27 CASSPGISYEQYF TGTGCCAGCAGTCCAGGAATCTCCTACGAGCAGTACTTC
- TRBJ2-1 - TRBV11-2 CASSLTAAQAQFF TGTGCCAGCAGCTTGACGGCCGCTCAGGCGCAGTTCTTC
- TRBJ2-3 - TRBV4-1 CASSQDPGLSGGDTQYF TGCGCCAGCAGCCAAGATCCAGGCCTATCCGGGGGAGATACGCAGTATTTT
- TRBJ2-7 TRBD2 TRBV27 CASSLRLAGIYEQYF TGTGCCAGCAGTTTACGCCTAGCGGGAATCTACGAGCAGTACTTC
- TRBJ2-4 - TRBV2 CASSIIPKNIQYF TGTGCCAGCAGTATTATCCCCAAAAACATTCAGTACTTC
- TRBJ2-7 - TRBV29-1 CSAQDWRSYEQYF TGCAGCGCCCAAGACTGGAGATCCTACGAGCAGTACTTC
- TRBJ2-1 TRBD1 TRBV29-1 CSVEGQDAYNEQFF TGCAGCGTCGAGGGACAGGATGCTTACAATGAGCAGTTCTTC
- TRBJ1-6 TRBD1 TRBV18 CASSPQGDSPLHF TGTGCCAGCTCACCGCAGGGGGATTCACCCCTCCACTTT
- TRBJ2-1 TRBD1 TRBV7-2 CASSSSQGTLPDAYNEQFF TGTGCCAGCAGCTCCTCACAGGGGACACTCCCTGACGCATACAATGAGCAGTTCTTC
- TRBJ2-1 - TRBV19 CASRAGTPSNEQFF TGTGCCAGCCGAGCCGGGACTCCTTCCAATGAGCAGTTCTTC
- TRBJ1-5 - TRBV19 CASRIGGRSNQPQHF TGTGCCAGTAGAATTGGGGGCAGGAGCAATCAGCCCCAGCATTTT
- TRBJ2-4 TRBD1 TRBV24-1 CATSDPTGGGIQYF TGTGCCACCAGTGATCCGACAGGGGGGGGCATTCAGTACTTC
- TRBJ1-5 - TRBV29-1 CSAGDKANQPQHF TGCAGCGCCGGGGACAAGGCCAATCAGCCCCAGCATTTT
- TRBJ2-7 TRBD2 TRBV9 CASSVEASGSYEQYF TGTGCCAGCAGCGTAGAGGCTAGCGGGAGTTACGAGCAGTACTTC
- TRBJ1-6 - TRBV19 CASSPGQTVSPLHF TGTGCCAGTAGTCCAGGACAGACGGTTTCACCCCTCCACTTT
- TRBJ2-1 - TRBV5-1 CASSFVQGRGNEQFF TGCGCCAGCAGCTTTGTGCAGGGGCGCGGTAATGAGCAGTTCTTC
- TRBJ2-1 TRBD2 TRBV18 CASSPPGLAGSNEQFF TGTGCCAGCTCACCACCAGGACTAGCGGGATCCAATGAGCAGTTCTTC
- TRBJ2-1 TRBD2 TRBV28 CASRGSGYNEQFF TGTGCCAGCAGGGGTAGCGGGTACAATGAGCAGTTCTTC
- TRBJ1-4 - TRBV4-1 CASSLQGLDEKLFF TGCGCCAGCAGTCTTCAGGGTCTGGATGAAAAACTGTTTTTT
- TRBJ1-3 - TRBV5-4 CASTKNEGAGNTIYF TGTGCCAGCACCAAAAATGAGGGGGCTGGAAACACCATATATTTT
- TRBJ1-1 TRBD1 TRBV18 CASSTGVTTEAFF TGTGCCAGCTCGACAGGGGTTACCACTGAAGCTTTCTTT
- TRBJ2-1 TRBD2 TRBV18 CASSPSSGKPTYNEQFF TGTGCCAGCTCACCTAGTAGCGGGAAGCCCACCTACAATGAGCAGTTCTTC